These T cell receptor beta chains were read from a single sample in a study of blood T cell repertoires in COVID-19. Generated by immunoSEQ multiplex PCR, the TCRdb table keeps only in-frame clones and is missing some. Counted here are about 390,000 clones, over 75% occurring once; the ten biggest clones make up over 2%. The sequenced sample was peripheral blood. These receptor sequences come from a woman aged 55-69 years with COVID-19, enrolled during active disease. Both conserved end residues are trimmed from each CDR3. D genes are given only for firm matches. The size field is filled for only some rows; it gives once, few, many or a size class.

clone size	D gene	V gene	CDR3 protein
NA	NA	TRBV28	ASSVNRDYGYT
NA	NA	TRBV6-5	ATMGGTSYGYT
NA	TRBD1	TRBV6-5	ASSFGTALRRETQY
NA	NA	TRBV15	ATSRVQGKPQH
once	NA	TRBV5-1	ASSLDQSWNSPLH
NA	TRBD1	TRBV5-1	ASSPGTGGTEKLF
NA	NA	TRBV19	ASTENMNTEAF
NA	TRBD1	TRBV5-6	ASSAHGTANTEAF
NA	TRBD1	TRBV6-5	ASSYRDRLPNSPLH
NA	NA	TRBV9	ASSVGYRMNTEAF
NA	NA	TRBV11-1	ASSLASRSEAF
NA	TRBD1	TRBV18	ASSSRQGATDTQY
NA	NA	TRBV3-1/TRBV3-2	ASSQRGQGSYEQY
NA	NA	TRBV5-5	ASSLAGDKGGYT
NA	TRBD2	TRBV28	ASSAYSGGATYEQY
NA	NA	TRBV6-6	ASRSRASSGNTIY
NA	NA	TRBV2	ASYEEMNTEAF
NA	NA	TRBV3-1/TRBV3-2	ASSPRTASGNTIY
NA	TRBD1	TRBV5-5	ASSLQGAQGAEAF
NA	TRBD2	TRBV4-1	ASSPGLAGGPIPSYEQY
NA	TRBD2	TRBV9	ASSSPRPSGDYEQY
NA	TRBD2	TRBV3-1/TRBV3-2	ASSQEASGDYSYEQY
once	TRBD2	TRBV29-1	SVESRLAGHYEQY
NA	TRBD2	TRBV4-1	ASSQDLGTSGLNEQF
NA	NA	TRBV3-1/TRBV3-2	ASSLFSEKLF
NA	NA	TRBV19	ASSISGLQETQY
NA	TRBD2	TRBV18	ASSPEGLAGGRGNEQF